Following are 8 T cell receptor beta chains from one sample sequenced in a study of T-cell memory formation after mild COVID-19. One entry per CDR3 protein, called by TCRdb with MiXCR from the 5' RACE reads. Of 110,000 to 150,000 distinct CDR3 sequences detected, about 23% appear once; the ten largest clones hold roughly a quarter. Sequenced: PBMCs or a T cell subset sorted from them (not recorded which). The receptors come from an adult woman who had mild COVID-19 (a few samples of this study predate the infection). Cell type and time point are not known.

The chain joins TRBV23-1 to TRBJ2-5; 8 bases match TRBD1. TRBV23-1 is an ORF, with its function uncertain. CDR3 length equals 17 residues. The J segment lost 1 base and the V segment lost 3 bases, leaving 10 bases of the junction unmatched. CDR3 loop: CASSHPGQATSQETQYF. The CDR3 DNA reads as TGCGCCAGCAGTCATCCGGGACAGGCGACATCCCAAGAGACCCAGTACTTC.

This clonotype was recorded a few times. The CDR3 DNA is TGTGCCAGCAGCTTGGGGAGACCAGAGAACACTGAAGCTTTCTTT. Translation gives CASSLGRPENTEAFF. The chain combines TRBV7-9 with TRBJ1-1; D unclear. CDR1 is SEHNR and CDR2 is FQNEAQ in the germline V gene (reference sequence). V was pared by 3 bases and J by 1 base, with 12 bases between. This CDR3 region has 15 residues.

The chain joins TRBV12-5 to TRBJ2-1; possibly TRBD1 or TRBD2 for D (5 bases each). In germline, CDR1 is LGHNT, CDR2 FRNRAP. V was clipped by 0 bases and J by 9 bases, with 9 bases between them. This CDR3 contains 13 residues. As DNA, the CDR3 is TGTGCTAGTGGTTTGGTACTTGGGGGTGAGCAGTTCTTC. Protein sequence: CASGLVLGGEQFF.

This clonotype came up a few times. The V and J genes are TRBV29-1 and TRBJ2-7; D might be TRBD1 or TRBD2, each matching 5 bases. The CDR3 covers 14 residues. The germline CDR1 and CDR2 sequences are SQVTM and ANQGSEA. Trimming removed 7 bases at V and 2 bases at J, with 18 bases between. In DNA form, the CDR3 reads TGCAGCGCTGGGGACGGCGGAACGACCTACGAGCAGTACTTC. This encodes CSAGDGGTTYEQYF.

This clonotype is judged medium-sized. The J gene is TRBJ1-2, the V gene TRBV30; 7 bases are shared with TRBD1. The CDR3 is 13 amino acids. The germline gives CDR1 GTSNPN, CDR2 SVGIG (reference sequence). V was pared by 2 bases and J by 6 bases, with 6 bases of the junction left unmatched. CDR3 protein: CAWSQGGVDGYTF. For the CDR3, the DNA is TGTGCCTGGAGTCAAGGGGGCGTCGATGGCTACACCTTC. Combining the CDR3 with reference TRBV30 and TRBJ1-2 gives the whole variable domain SQTIHQWPATLVQPVGSPLSLECTVEGTSNPNLYWYRQAAGRGLQLLFYSVGIGQISSEVPQNLSASRPQDRQFILSSKKLLLSDSGFYLCAWSQGGVDGYTFGSGTRLTVV.

The V gene is TRBV19, the J gene TRBJ2-7, with 7 nucleotides matching TRBD1. This CDR3 spans 16 amino acids. Trimming took 6 bases from V and 5 from J; bases not matched to a gene: 16. CDR1 LNHDA and CDR2 SQIVND come from the germline V gene (reference sequence). For the CDR3, the DNA is TGTGCCAGTAGATACCGCGCGGACAGGTCCTTTGACGAGCAGTACTTC. Translating it yields CASRYRADRSFDEQYF.

This clonotype was seen more than once but under ten times. V gene TRBV20-1 combines with J gene TRBJ2-1; 7 positions agree with TRBD2. The ends lost 0 bases at V and 2 bases at J; junction bases unmatched: 7. The CDR3 contains 16 residues. Germline V CDR1 and CDR2: DFQATT, SNEGSKA (reference sequence). The CDR3 nucleotides read TGCAGTGCTAGAGATTCGCGGGAGCGGCCCTACAATGAGCAGTTCTTC. Translation: CSARDSRERPYNEQFF.

The CDR3 nucleotides read TGTGCCAGTTCCGGTGGGGACAACTACGAGCAGTACTTC. The encoded protein is CASSGGDNYEQYF. The rearrangement uses TRBV27 and TRBJ2-7; a weak D match, TRBD1 (6 bases). The germline V gene has CDR1 MNHEY and CDR2 SMNVEV (reference sequence). The CDR3 has 13 amino acids. Trimming stripped 9 bases from V and 3 bases from J, with 15 bases between.